This T cell receptor (beta chain) originates from a study of blood T cell repertoires in COVID-19. The V gene's germline CDR1 is LGHNA and CDR2 YNFKEQ. V shed 0 bases and J shed 0 bases, with 12 bases lying between them. The CDR3 totals 16 residues. Per the authors' pipeline: Estimates of nucleated cell counts were drawn from the amplification of reference gene primers. This table comes from immunoSEQ multiplex PCR, and its TCRdb copy is limited to in-frame clones, with some not included. V, J and clone size derive from that table, while D and trimming were established from the DNA sequence. The sample has around 70,000 clones; approximately 78% are singletons.

Sequenced material: peripheral blood. The clonotype comes from an elderly woman with active or convalescent COVID-19. The chain carries TRBV4-2 and TRBJ2-7; D might be TRBD2 (5 bases). The DNA for the CDR3 is TGTGCCAGCAGCCAAGAGTGGACTCGAAGCTCCTACGAGCAGTACTTC. Protein sequence: CASSQEWTRSSYEQYF.